Detailed here is one T cell receptor (beta chain). This clonotype appeared many times. The antigen it binds to is not known. Per-nucleotide qualities are absent, and no much larger clonotype sits a single base away. Libraries were constructed by 5' RACE. For sequencing, an Illumina HiSeq 2500 was employed. A second PCR of roughly 7 to 12 cycles was run with a J-beta primer mix and a sample-barcoded 5' primer. Each TCR beta cDNA molecule received a unique molecular identifier from a template-switch 5' adaptor carrying 12 random nucleotides. Each sample yielded at least 3 million CDR3-containing paired-end reads. First-strand cDNA synthesis was performed from all RNA using the Mint cDNA synthesis kit, with priming by a TRBC-specific oligonucleotide. Following uracil-DNA glycosylase treatment, a first 18-cycle PCR with universal primers M1SS and BC2_uni_R was performed on all cDNA. The authors' pipeline ran thus. For normalization, 1 million high-quality reads, each with a distinct molecular identifier, were randomly selected from each sample. Instead of being binned into consensus sequences, reads that shared molecular identifiers were thrown out. CDR3 identification, clonotype clustering and error correction used MiTCR with a Q25 quality threshold and the strictest error-elimination algorithm. Lower-bound total TCR beta diversity was estimated with a nonparametric unseen species model using Euler transformation. The public reads were run again by TCRdb, first through fastp at Q25 and then through MiXCR, and only productive beta chains were kept. Rows are unified per CDR3 protein, each entry keeping the most common DNA and genes. Here the V and J calls rest on TCRdb's processing, not on the authors' analysis. The sample contains 1.5 million to 2 million distinct CDR3 sequences, roughly 30% of them found a single time. The top ten constitute 7.7% of the sample.

The germline V gene provides CDR1 MDHEN and CDR2 SYDVKM. V loses 3 bases, J loses 2 bases, and the germline ends lie 14 bases apart. Including the terminal cysteine and phenylalanine, the CDR3 comprises 16 residues. CDR3 DNA is the only sequence kept; it has 48 bases, read in frame from the first base. The sample comes from a study of blood T cells in healthy people across ages (dated by TCRdb to 2014 to 2015). As for the study more broadly: In model experiments, template switching captured roughly one uniquely barcoded TCR beta cDNA molecule for every two T cells. The study measured age-related changes in TCR beta repertoire diversity using deep sequencing normalized with unique cDNA molecular identifiers. The donors were divided into four age groups: young (average roughly 15 years), middle-aged (roughly 42), aged (under 70) and long-lived (around 87). To avoid experimental bias, donors of different ages were randomly spread across the sequencing lanes. The study analyzed two additional independent replicas of 1 million unique cDNA reads from the same blood draw for two donors, one aged 18 to 30 and one aged 80 or older.

The 35 to 40 donors, aged roughly 6 to 100 years, were systemically healthy Caucasian individuals from Russia. Around 10 milliliters of peripheral blood were collected from each donor into EDTA-treated Vacutainer tubes. Ficoll-Paque density-gradient centrifugation was used to isolate PBMCs, with at least 6 million obtained per sample. Trizol reagent was used to extract total RNA from the PBMCs, yielding at least 5.5 micrograms per sample. The percentages of naive CD45RAhigh/CD27high T cells were determined by flow cytometry on a PBMC aliquot from every donor. Here is what the overall study found, with its caveats: Because profiling used bulk unsorted PBMCs, naive and antigen-experienced compartments could not be compared conclusively. As age increased, observed TCR beta diversity per million T cells dropped in a roughly linear way, and a significant reduction was already evident by age roughly 36. There was a strong correlation between observed TCR beta diversity and the percentage of naive T cells measured by flow cytometry. Estimates of total diversity based on one million sequenced T cells were considered lower bounds and underestimates. Because the CMV infection status of the donors was unknown, age-related changes in expanded clonotypes may potentially have been confounded. Compared with the aged group, more naive CD4+ T cells, fewer expanded clones and increased TCR diversity were shown by the long-lived group, suggesting age selection.

The sequencing input was blood. The chain is encoded by TRBV28 joined to TRBJ2-4; TRBD1 is possibly the D segment (6 matching bases). The clonotype was recovered from a woman aged 25 to 39 in good health. The base sequence is TGTGCCAGCAGTTTTTTCTCTCAGGGGTCCAAAAACATTCAGTACTTC. This sequence encodes CASSFFSQGSKNIQYF.